Listed below are T cell receptor beta chains from one sample, sequenced in a study of cytomegalovirus exposure and HLA in healthy donors. Assay: immunoSEQ multiplex PCR; the TCRdb copy retains only in-frame clones and omits some. The sample lists 150,000 or so clones; 70% to 90% were seen once. Sequencing was performed on PBMCs. These receptors all stem from a man younger than 35 in good health and CMV-seropositive. Each CDR3 is given without its conserved first and last residue. The D gene is left open where the match is weak.

- TRBD1 13 TRBV4-2 ASSQGTGSSYEQY
TRBJ2-7 - 10 TRBV6-5 ASSGRGYEQY
TRBJ2-3 TRBD2 16 TRBV5-1 ASRLLKRGGRRVDTQY
TRBJ1-1 TRBD1 12 TRBV19 ASSWTGPNTEAF
TRBJ2-5 - 13 TRBV5-6 ASINKQIYQETQY
TRBJ1-6 - 12 TRBV9 ASGQGQLNSPLH
TRBJ1-2 TRBD1 11 TRBV5-4 ATEGQADYGYT
TRBJ2-7 TRBD2 11 TRBV6-1 ASRLAGTYEQY
TRBJ2-7 - 10 TRBV11-2 ASSLREVEQY
TRBJ2-2 TRBD1 14 TRBV5-8 ASSYRQGAPPGELF
TRBJ1-3 TRBD1 12 TRBV13 ASSLGTAGNTIY
TRBJ1-1 - 12 TRBV6-1 ASSELTGYAEAF
TRBJ1-1 - 12 TRBV6-6 ASSYHIPPGEAF
TRBJ1-6 - 13 TRBV6-5 ASSYSLAYNSPLH
TRBJ2-5 TRBD1 13 TRBV19 ASSSRDRLNGTQY
TRBJ1-1 - 12 TRBV28 ASSLLGRVSEAF
TRBJ2-7 TRBD1 13 TRBV27 ASSRGTGFFYEQY
TRBJ1-2 - 12 TRBV27 ASSRTEGYYGYT
TRBJ2-1 TRBD2 15 TRBV5-1 ASSLSPRLAGYNEQF
TRBJ1-1 - 11 TRBV11-1 ASSLSTYTEAF
TRBJ2-7 TRBD1 10 TRBV5-1 ASSSGGVEQY
TRBJ1-2 - 14 TRBV10-1 ASSDHKGGPSYGYT
TRBJ1-4 TRBD1 14 TRBV7-9 ASSMGQGAVLEKLF
TRBJ2-3 - 13 TRBV5-6 ASSLKGGPRDTQY
TRBJ2-4 TRBD1 15 TRBV19 ASSHTGQGLAKNIQY
TRBJ2-2 TRBD1 12 TRBV10-3 AIRDRVDTGELF
TRBJ2-4 TRBD1 16 TRBV9 ASSVGPRMDRGLGIQY
TRBJ2-2 - 12 TRBV29-1 SVVTIRSTGELF
TRBJ1-2 - 9 TRBV19 ASMGGYGYT
TRBJ2-5 TRBD1 15 TRBV12-5 ASGLERKQGNQETQY
TRBJ2-3 - 12 TRBV5-1 ASSFSGGTDTQY